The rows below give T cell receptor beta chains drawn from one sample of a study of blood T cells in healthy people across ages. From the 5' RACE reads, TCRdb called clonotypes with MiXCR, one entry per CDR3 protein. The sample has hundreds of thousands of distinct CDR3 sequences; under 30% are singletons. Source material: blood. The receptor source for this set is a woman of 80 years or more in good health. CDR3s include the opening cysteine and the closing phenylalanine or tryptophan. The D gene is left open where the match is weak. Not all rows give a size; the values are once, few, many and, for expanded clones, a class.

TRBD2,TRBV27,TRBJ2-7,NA,TGTGCCAGCAGACCCGGGACTAGCGGTGACTACGAGCAGTACTTC,CASRPGTSGDYEQYF
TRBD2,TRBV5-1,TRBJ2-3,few,TGCGCCAGCAGCTTGACTAGCGGGGGGCGTCGAGATACGCAGTATTTT,CASSLTSGGRRDTQYF
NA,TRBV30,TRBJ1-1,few,TGTGCCTGGAGGTACGGGACTGAAGCTTTCTTT,CAWRYGTEAFF
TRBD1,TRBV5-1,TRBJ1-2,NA,TGCGCCAACACCAATACAGGGGGCATCTATGGCTACACCTTC,CANTNTGGIYGYTF
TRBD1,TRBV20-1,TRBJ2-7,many,TGCAGTGCTAGAGAGGCACAGGGGGCAAACTACGAGCAGTACTTC,CSAREAQGANYEQYF
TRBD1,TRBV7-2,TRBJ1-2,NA,TGTGCCAGCATAAAGGGACAGGGGTATGGCTACACCTTC,CASIKGQGYGYTF
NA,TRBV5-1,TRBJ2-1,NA,TGCGCCAGCAGCTTGGACCGGGTGGCTGAACAGTTCTTC,CASSLDRVAEQFF
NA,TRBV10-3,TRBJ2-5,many,TGTGCCACTCGGGACTCAAGGGAAGAGACCCAGTACTTC,CATRDSREETQYF
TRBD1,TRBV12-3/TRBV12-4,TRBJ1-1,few,TGTGCCAGCAGCTCAACACCCGACAGGGTTAGGACTGAAGCTTTCTTT,CASSSTPDRVRTEAFF
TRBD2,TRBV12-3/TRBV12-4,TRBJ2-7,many,TGTGCCAGCAGGCGTGGAGAACTAGCGGCCGACTCCTACGAGCAGTACTTC,CASRRGELAADSYEQYF
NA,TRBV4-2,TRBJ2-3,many,TGTGCCAGCAGCCAAGACGGCCACACAGATACGCAGTATTTT,CASSQDGHTDTQYF
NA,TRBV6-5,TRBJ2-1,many,TGTGCCAGCAGCCGCTCGGGGTCCTACAATGAGCAGTTCTTC,CASSRSGSYNEQFF
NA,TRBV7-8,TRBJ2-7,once,TGTGCCAGCAGCGCCAGTCGCTACGAGCAGTACTTC,CASSASRYEQYF
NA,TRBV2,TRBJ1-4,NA,TGTGCCAGCAGTGAAGAGCGGGCAAGCCTGTTTTTT,CASSEERASLFF
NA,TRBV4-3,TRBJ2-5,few,TGCGCCAGCGCCCAGGGGACTGTGGGGACCCAGTACTTC,CASAQGTVGTQYF
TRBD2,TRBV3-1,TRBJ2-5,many,TGTGCCAGCAGCCGCTTGGGACTAGCGGGGGGAGAGACCCAGTACTTC,CASSRLGLAGGETQYF
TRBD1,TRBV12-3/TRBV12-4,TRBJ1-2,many,TGTGCCAGCAGTTTCGGGACAGGGAATAATTATGGCTACACCTTC,CASSFGTGNNYGYTF
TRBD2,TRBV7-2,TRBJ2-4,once,TGTGCCAGCAGCCCAGGACTAGAGGGGTACTTC,CASSPGLEGYF
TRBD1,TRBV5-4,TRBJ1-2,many,TGTGCCAGCAGCTTGGTTGGGACAGGGTTTGGCTACACCTTC,CASSLVGTGFGYTF
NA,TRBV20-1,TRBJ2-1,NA,TGCAGTGCTTTCTTTGAGCAGCCGTTCTTC,CSAFFEQPFF
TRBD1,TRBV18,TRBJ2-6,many,TGTGCCAGCTCACCATTCCGGGACAGGGAATCTGGGGCCAACGTCCTGACTTTC,CASSPFRDRESGANVLTF
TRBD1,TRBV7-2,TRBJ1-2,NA,TGTGCCAGCAGCTTAGCTGGGACAGGGGGCTTTGATAACTATGGCTACACCTTC,CASSLAGTGGFDNYGYTF
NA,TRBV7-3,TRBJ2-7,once,TGTGCCAGCAGCTTGCAGAGCGACAGAGACTACGATGAGCAGTACTTC,CASSLQSDRDYDEQYF
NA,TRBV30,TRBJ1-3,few,TGTGCCTGGTCCGCTCAGGGGAACTCTGGAAACACCATATATTTT,CAWSAQGNSGNTIYF
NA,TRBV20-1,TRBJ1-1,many,TGCAGTGCTAGCTGGGCGAACACTGAAGCTTTCTTT,CSASWANTEAFF
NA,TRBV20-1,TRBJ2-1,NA,TGCAGTGCTAGAGTAGGGCAAGAGACCCAGTTCTTC,CSARVGQETQFF
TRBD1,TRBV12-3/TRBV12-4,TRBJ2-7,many,TGTGCCAGCAGTTTAGCGCTCAGGGGGCGTTCCTACGAGCAGTACTTC,CASSLALRGRSYEQYF
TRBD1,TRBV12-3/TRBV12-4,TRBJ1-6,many,TGTGCCAGCAGTGCGGACAGGCGGAATTCACCCCTCCACTTT,CASSADRRNSPLHF
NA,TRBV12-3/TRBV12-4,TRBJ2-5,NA,TGTGCCAGCAGTGATAGGGACGGAGAGACCCAGTACTTC,CASSDRDGETQYF
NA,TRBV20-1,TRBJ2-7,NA,TGCAGTGCACCTGCGCTTAAGACTTCCGAGCAGTACTTC,CSAPALKTSEQYF